This entry concerns a single TCR beta chain. Sorted-subset replicate PCRs used about 0.2 ug of genomic DNA. This amount corresponded to 25,000 to 30,000 T cell genomes. Sequencing was performed with immunoSEQ multiplex PCR; in TCRdb, only in-frame clones are kept and a portion is missing. The sample includes some 2,000,000 clones, approximately 94% seen only once; the top ten take roughly 0.13%. Trimming removed 0 bases from V and 2 bases from J, with 8 bases in between. CDR3 size: 14 residues. CDR1 is LGHNA and CDR2 is YSLEER in the germline V gene. These data come from a study of shared clonotypes between healthy human individuals.

Sequencing input: naive CD4+ T cells sorted from blood. This sample's subset: CD45RA+ positively selected. This receptor was obtained from a young man in good health. The J gene is TRBJ2-7, the V gene TRBV4-3, with no clear D. The DNA of the CDR3 is TGCGCCAGCAGCCAAGATTTGTACGCCTACGAGCAGTACTTC. The encoded protein is CASSQDLYAYEQYF.